One sample yielded the 20 T cell receptor beta chains listed below, sequenced in a study of cytomegalovirus exposure and HLA in healthy donors. This PCR relied on a set of 60 Vbeta primers and 13 Jbeta primers. The repertoire was sequenced with immunoSEQ multiplex PCR; TCRdb's copy has only in-frame clones and lacks some. The sample yields about 120,000 clones, 75% seen once. The source material was PBMCs. These TCRs come from a woman aged 40 to 50 in good health and CMV-seropositive.

This chain links TRBV29-1 with TRBJ2-4; TRBD1 matches at 7 bases. This CDR3 comprises 16 residues. Losses at the gene ends were 1 base for V and 1 base for J; bases not matched to a gene: 7. In germline, CDR1 is SQVTM, CDR2 ANQGSEA. CDR3 region: CSVEAEGAWAKNIQYF. The DNA for the CDR3 is TGCAGCGTTGAAGCCGAGGGGGCCTGGGCCAAAAACATTCAGTACTTC.

The rearrangement joins TRBV6-1 to TRBJ2-3, with 9 positions matching TRBD1. V lost 6 bases, J lost 4 bases, and 5 bases stayed unmatched. CDR3 length equals 14 residues. Germline V gene sequence: CDR1 MNHNS, CDR2 SASEGT. The DNA for the CDR3 is TGTGCCAGCAGCCCGGGACAGGGAGCAGATACGCAGTATTTT. This sequence encodes CASSPGQGADTQYF.

This clone was observed a single time. The rearrangement uses TRBV6-5 and TRBJ2-2; 8 bases are shared with TRBD2. The junction had 6 bases not matched to a gene; V was cut back by 1 base and J by 5 bases. Germline CDR1 is MNHEY and CDR2 is SVGAGI. The CDR3 extends over 16 amino acids. For the CDR3, the DNA is TGTGCCAGCAGTTACTACGTTTCGGGAGGGACCGGGGAGCTGTTTTTT. This translates into CASSYYVSGGTGELFF.

V gene TRBV10-3 combines with J gene TRBJ1-1, with a tentative D call TRBD1 (6 bases). The CDR3 runs to 14 residues. Germline CDR1 is ENHRY and CDR2 is SYGVKD. V was shortened by 10 bases and J by 1 base, with 16 bases between the two germline ends. CDR3: CATHTGTTNTEAFF. The CDR3 DNA follows: TGTGCCACTCATACCGGGACAACGAACACTGAAGCTTTCTTT.

This rearrangement joins TRBV18 to TRBJ1-2; no clear D. V shed 2 bases and J shed 4 bases, with 11 bases lying between them. The CDR3 contains 14 residues. Germline CDR1 is KGHSH and CDR2 is LQKENI. CDR3 sequence reads: CASSPEADSYGYTF. CDR3 nucleotide sequence: TGTGCCAGCTCACCAGAAGCGGATTCCTATGGCTACACCTTC.

The chain has TRBV29-1 and TRBJ2-7, with 8 positions matching TRBD2. The CDR3 totals 15 residues. V was clipped by 0 bases and J by 9 bases; unmatched bases: 13. Germline values: CDR1 SQVTM, CDR2 ANQGSEA. This CDR3 is CSVEDVAGIGPGQYF. The CDR3 coding sequence is TGCAGCGTTGAAGATGTAGCGGGGATAGGGCCCGGGCAGTACTTC.

The rearrangement uses TRBV25-1 and TRBJ2-3, with 8 bases aligning to TRBD2. The CDR3 length is 14 residues. Germline trimming cut 8 bases from V and 4 bases from J; bases unmatched to any gene: 8. CDR1 MGHDK and CDR2 SYGVNS come from the germline V gene. The DNA of the CDR3 is TGTGCCAGCGGACTTGCGGGGGGCCCAGATACGCAGTATTTT. Its translation is CASGLAGGPDTQYF.

Points on this clone: One end of the junction varies from germline; a read error may be responsible. The chain recombines TRBV7-7 with TRBJ2-2; TRBD1 aligns across 9 bases. This CDR3 has 16 amino acids. In germline, CDR1 is SSHAT, CDR2 FNYEAQ (reference sequence). CDR3 amino acids: CASSLTGTGIPGELFF. CDR3 bases: TGTGCTAGCAGCTTAACCGGGACAGGGATTCCCGGGGAGCTGTTTTTT.

This clone was observed a few times. V usage is TRBV5-1 and J usage is TRBJ1-5; TRBD1 might be the D (6 bases). Germline loops: CDR1 SGHRS, CDR2 YFSETQ. V lost 8 bases, J lost 1 base, and 16 bases lay in between. CDR3 length: 15 residues. CDR3 coding DNA: TGCGCCAGGCCCGGATTCAGGGGCAGCAATCAGCCCCAGCATTTT. Translating gives CARPGFRGSNQPQHF.

There are a few counts of this clone. The chain's CDR3 is CASSLISGSNYGYTF. The DNA for the CDR3 is TGCGCCAGCAGCCTGATTTCGGGTTCCAACTATGGCTACACCTTC. This rearrangement joins TRBV4-1 to TRBJ1-2; D is undetermined. The germline V gene has CDR1 MGHRA and CDR2 YSYEKL. Trimming left V 4 bases short and J 2 bases short, with 14 bases between. This CDR3 contains 15 residues.

The chain joins TRBV6-6 to TRBJ2-4; D uncertain. Germline CDR1 is MNHNY and CDR2 is SVGAGI (reference sequence). The CDR3 is 13 amino acids. Trimming removed 7 bases at V and 0 bases at J, with 7 bases between. CDR3 loop: CASTTLAKNIQYF. The CDR3 DNA reads as TGTGCCAGCACCACATTAGCCAAAAACATTCAGTACTTC.

This chain joins TRBV6-4 and TRBJ1-1, with a possible D match to TRBD1 (6 bases). CDR1 is MRHNA and CDR2 is SNTAGT in the germline V gene. V gave up 4 bases and J gave up 1 base, with 7 bases separating them. The CDR3 consists of 13 residues. The CDR3 nucleotides read TGTGCCAGCAGTGGGACAGAGAACACTGAAGCTTTCTTT. It yields the protein CASSGTENTEAFF.

This chain links TRBV7-2 with TRBJ1-6, with 8 bases lining up with TRBD1. CDR1 and CDR2 (germline): SGHTA, FQGNSA. V lost 5 bases, J lost 7 bases, and 4 bases stayed unmatched. The CDR3 totals 14 residues. CDR3 sequence: CASSAGQGNSPLHF. The DNA for the CDR3 is TGTGCCAGCAGCGCTGGACAGGGAAATTCACCCCTCCACTTT.

The table lists this clone with a few counts. The V call is TRBV5-1, the J call TRBJ2-1; 8 positions agree with TRBD1. The junction had 6 bases not matched to a gene; V was cut back by 0 bases and J by 7 bases. The CDR3 sequence is 15 residues long. CDR1 is SGHRS, CDR2 YFSETQ, per germline. CDR3 nucleotide sequence: TGCGCCAGCAGCTTGGATGGACAGGGTGTTAATGAGCAGTTCTTC. Amino acids: CASSLDGQGVNEQFF.

The chain has TRBV5-1 and TRBJ2-1, with 8 bases identical to TRBD2. Germline V gene sequence: CDR1 SGHRS, CDR2 YFSETQ. This CDR3 is built from 15 residues. Trimming removed 2 bases from V and 8 bases from J; junction bases left unmatched: 9. The DNA for the CDR3 is TGCGCCAGCAGCTTTAGCGGGAATTCCGAAGATGAGCAGTTCTTC. Protein product: CASSFSGNSEDEQFF. The whole variable domain, filled in from reference TRBV5-1 and TRBJ2-1, reads KAGVTQTPRYLIKTRGQQVTLSCSPISGHRSVSWYQQTPGQGLQFLFEYFSETQRNKGNFPGRFSGRQFSNSRSEMNVSTLELGDSALYLCASSFSGNSEDEQFFGPGTRLTVL.

This clone turned up a few times. This rearrangement joins TRBV15 to TRBJ2-5; TRBD2 is a possible D gene (6 bases). V shed 2 bases and J shed 1 base, with 11 bases lying between them. The CDR3 contains 15 residues. The germline gives CDR1 LNHNV, CDR2 YYDKDF (reference sequence). CDR3 sequence: CATSRPRDSQETQYF. CDR3 DNA sequence: TGTGCCACCAGCAGACCCCGGGACTCCCAAGAGACCCAGTACTTC.

This clone was detected a few times. This chain uses TRBV9 with TRBJ2-5; 7 bases line up with TRBD1. The germline V gene has CDR1 SGDLS and CDR2 YYNGEE. The CDR3 runs 16 residues. Losses at the gene ends were 0 bases for V and 0 bases for J; bases not matched to a gene: 5. Here the CDR3 DNA reads TGTGCCAGCAGCGTAGAGGCCAGGGGGTACCAAGAGACCCAGTACTTC. This codes for CASSVEARGYQETQYF.

The chain recombines TRBV9 with TRBJ2-1, with TRBD2 matching over 13 bases. Germline V gene data show CDR1 as SGDLS and CDR2 as YYNGEE. J was trimmed by 8 bases and V by 0 bases; bases with no gene match: 8. The CDR3 sequence is 17 residues long. CDR3 DNA: TGTGCCAGCAGCGTAGAGAGAGGGACTAGCGGGATCTATGAGCAGTTCTTC. Its protein product is CASSVERGTSGIYEQFF. Combining the CDR3 with reference TRBV9 and TRBJ2-1 gives the whole variable domain DSGVTQTPKHLITATGQRVTLRCSPRSGDLSVYWYQQSLDQGLQFLIQYYNGEERAKGNILERFSAQQFPDLHSELNLSSLELGDSALYFCASSVERGTSGIYEQFFGPGTRLTVL.

The V and J genes are TRBV28 and TRBJ2-7; D is ambiguous. This CDR3 contains 15 residues. Trimming removed 6 bases from V and 6 bases from J, with 21 bases in between. Germline V gene sequence: CDR1 MDHEN, CDR2 SYDVKM. The CDR3: CASSFRRQTGSEQYF. The CDR3 DNA follows: TGTGCCAGCAGCTTCCGACGGCAGACTGGTTCCGAGCAGTACTTC.

The rearrangement uses TRBV29-1 and TRBJ1-1, with TRBD1 as a possible D gene (6 bases). V was clipped by 3 bases and J by 0 bases, with 8 bases between them. The CDR3 has 13 residues. Germline loops: CDR1 SQVTM, CDR2 ANQGSEA. In nucleotides, the CDR3 is TGCAGCGTTGAGGGGGCTCTGAACACTGAAGCTTTCTTT. Translating it yields CSVEGALNTEAFF.